Below, 21 T cell receptor beta chains from the same sample are listed, as sequenced in a study of response to subunit inactivated influenza vaccine. TCRdb re-analysed the RT-PCR reads in MiXCR, keeping a single row per CDR3 protein. Of a few hundred thousand distinct CDR3 sequences listed, around 9.9% are singletons. This sample comprised PBMCs from blood, obtained around seven weeks after vaccination. The receptors here all came from a man aged 50-60 years who received an inactivated influenza vaccine.

In this sample, this clonotype turned up many times. This chain uses TRBV10-3 with TRBJ2-2, with D hard to call. V lost 7 bases to trimming and J lost 7 bases, with 13 bases between them. The CDR3 has 13 amino acids. Germline V gives CDR1 ENHRY, CDR2 SYGVKD. CDR3 sequence reads: CAIKAKMRGELFF. CDR3 DNA: TGTGCCATCAAGGCCAAGATGCGCGGGGAGCTGTTTTTT.

The chain recombines TRBV15 with TRBJ2-5, with D possibly TRBD1 on 6 matching bases. The V end was cut by 3 bases, the J end by 5 bases, with 16 bases between. This CDR3 is built from 15 residues. The germline V gene has CDR1 LNHNV and CDR2 YYDKDF (reference sequence). The CDR3 loop is CATSSITGMAETQYF. The CDR3 DNA follows: TGTGCCACCAGCAGTATCACAGGGATGGCCGAGACCCAGTACTTC.

This clonotype has at least ten counts. The V and J genes are TRBV15 and TRBJ2-3, with D maybe TRBD2 (5 bases). Germline assignment: CDR1 LNHNV and CDR2 YYDKDF (reference sequence). V was cut by 0 bases and J by 5 bases, with 9 bases left in between. The CDR3 runs 14 residues. CDR3 nucleotide sequence: TGTGCCACCAGCAGAGATAGAGGACTAGATACGCAGTATTTT. As protein: CATSRDRGLDTQYF.

The rearrangement uses TRBV6-2 or TRBV6-3 and TRBJ2-1; perhaps TRBD1 as D (5 bases). The germline CDR1 and CDR2 sequences are MNHEY and SVGEGT. The V end lost 2 bases, the J end lost 4 bases, and 9 bases lay between the germline ends. There are 14 residues in the CDR3. CDR3 in DNA: TGTGCCAGCAGTTACGTGGGGCCGTACAATGAGCAGTTCTTC. Protein product: CASSYVGPYNEQFF.

This clonotype was detected a few times. The chain employs TRBV5-1 and TRBJ2-5; TRBD2 agrees at 8 bases. Germline CDR1 is SGHRS and CDR2 is YFSETQ. After removal of 4 bases from V and 2 bases from J, the junction contained 10 bases not matched to a gene. This CDR3 has 16 residues. Written as DNA, the CDR3 is TGCGCCAGCAGCCTGGAAGCGGGAGTTGGGCAAGAGACCCAGTACTTC. Protein: CASSLEAGVGQETQYF.

A few counts support this clonotype. The chain has TRBV20-1 and TRBJ2-2; D remains ambiguous. Germline values: CDR1 DFQATT, CDR2 SNEGSKA (reference sequence). Trimming took off 1 base at V and 0 bases at J, with 9 bases between the two ends. This CDR3 has 15 amino acids. The CDR3 bases are TGCAGTGCTAGAGGGGAAATCCCGAACACCGGGGAGCTGTTTTTT. This encodes CSARGEIPNTGELFF.

J is TRBJ2-5 and V is TRBV28, with TRBD2 matching over 8 bases. CDR1 is MDHEN, CDR2 SYDVKM, per germline. Unmatched junction bases numbered 8, after V lost 3 bases and J lost 5 bases. This CDR3 comprises 15 residues. CDR3 in DNA: TGTGCCAGCAGTTTGGCTGGCGGGGGGTTGGAGACCCAGTACTTC. Protein: CASSLAGGGLETQYF.

This chain joins TRBV28 and TRBJ1-2; D might be TRBD1 (6 bases). V lost 1 base and J lost 7, with 10 bases in between. Germline V gives CDR1 MDHEN, CDR2 SYDVKM. This CDR3 has 13 residues. DNA of the CDR3: TGTGCCAGCAGTTTATCCCAGGGGATTGGCTACACCTTC. Translated: CASSLSQGIGYTF.

V gene TRBV7-8 combines with J gene TRBJ1-1; TRBD1 agrees at 8 bases. The J segment lost 0 bases and the V segment lost 5 bases, leaving 8 bases of the junction unmatched. CDR1 is SGHVS and CDR2 is FQNEAQ in the germline V gene. The CDR3 sequence is 16 residues long. The CDR3 region is CASSLLDREVNTEAFF. For the CDR3, the DNA is TGTGCCAGCAGCCTACTGGACAGGGAGGTGAACACTGAAGCTTTCTTT.

In this sample, this clonotype turned up a few times. The chain links TRBV29-1 to TRBJ1-2; D is uncertain. Trimming removed 0 bases from V and 8 bases from J, with 13 bases in between. This CDR3 has 13 amino acids. The germline V gene encodes CDR1 SQVTM and CDR2 ANQGSEA. CDR3 sequence: CSVEEYGVRGYTF. Here the CDR3 DNA reads TGCAGCGTTGAAGAGTACGGCGTCCGGGGCTACACCTTC.

The rearrangement uses TRBV11-2 and TRBJ2-7; 7 bases line up with TRBD2. This CDR3 is built from 14 residues. The germline gives CDR1 SGHAT, CDR2 FQNNGV. The junction had 6 bases not matched to a gene; V was cut back by 0 bases and J by 7 bases. The CDR3 protein is CASSLDGGVGEQYF. In DNA form, the CDR3 reads TGTGCCAGCAGCTTAGATGGGGGGGTCGGGGAGCAGTACTTC. The full variable domain, completed using reference TRBV11-2 and TRBJ2-7, is EAGVAQSPRYKIIEKRQSVAFWCNPISGHATLYWYQQILGQGPKLLIQFQNNGVVDDSQLPKDRFSAERLKGVDSTLKIQPAKLEDSAVYLCASSLDGGVGEQYFGPGTRLTVT.

At least ten counts were recorded for this clonotype. CDR3 DNA sequence: TGTGCCAGCAGCCTGGGAAACACCATATATTTT. This gives the protein CASSLGNTIYF. The gene calls are TRBV7-9 and TRBJ1-3; D unclear. CDR3 length equals 11 residues. Germline V lookup: CDR1 SEHNR, CDR2 FQNEAQ (reference sequence). V was shortened by 5 bases and J by 4 bases, with 3 bases between the two germline ends.

This clonotype came up a few times. The chain combines TRBV13 with TRBJ2-1, with 10 positions matching TRBD2. Germline V gene sequence: CDR1 PRHDT, CDR2 FYEKMQ (reference sequence). The CDR3 totals 16 residues. With V trimmed by 5 bases and J by 6 bases, 10 bases remained unmatched. CDR3 bases: TGTGCCAGCAGCACTCGGAGCGGGGGGGGTTTCAATGAGCAGTTCTTC. This translates into CASSTRSGGGFNEQFF.

V and J are TRBV6-1 and TRBJ2-3; no definite D call. The germline V and J ends were trimmed by 6 bases and 0 bases, with 10 bases remaining between them. The CDR3 length is 14 residues. Germline CDR1 MNHNS, CDR2 SASEGT. For the CDR3, the DNA is TGTGCCAGCAGGATCGCGACTAGCACAGATACGCAGTATTTT. Amino acids: CASRIATSTDTQYF.

The chain carries TRBV6-5 and TRBJ1-2; D might be TRBD1 (6 bases). Per germline, CDR1 MNHEY and CDR2 SVGAGI. Trimming left V 1 base short and J 5 bases short, with 14 bases between. This CDR3 has 15 amino acids. CDR3 loop: CASSYFEQGGYGYTF. The CDR3 nucleotides are TGTGCCAGCAGTTACTTTGAACAGGGAGGGTATGGCTACACCTTC.

This chain uses TRBV19 with TRBJ2-1, with 9 bases that match TRBD2. V was clipped by 7 bases and J by 4 bases; unmatched bases: 8. Germline-derived CDR1 and CDR2 are LNHDA and SQIVND (reference sequence). The CDR3 has 15 residues. CDR3: CASMEGAGGYNEQFF. The CDR3 region has the DNA TGTGCCAGTATGGAGGGAGCGGGAGGATACAATGAGCAGTTCTTC. The variable domain in full, with the rest retrieved from reference TRBV19 and TRBJ2-1, is DGGITQSPKYLFRKEGQNVTLSCEQNLNHDAMYWYRQDPGQGLRLIYYSQIVNDFQKGDIAEGYSVSREKKESFPLTVTSAQKNPTAFYLCASMEGAGGYNEQFFGPGTRLTVL.

This clonotype has more than one count but fewer than ten. The chain joins TRBV10-3 to TRBJ2-3; the match to TRBD1 covers 7 bases. Germline V gives CDR1 ENHRY, CDR2 SYGVKD. After removal of 0 bases from V and 6 bases from J, the junction contained 6 bases not matched to a gene. The CDR3 is 15 amino acids. This CDR3 reads CAISESGTAVDTQYF. The CDR3 DNA reads TGTGCCATCAGTGAGTCCGGGACAGCCGTCGATACGCAGTATTTT.

The chain couples TRBV3-1 to TRBJ1-1; a weak D match, TRBD1 (5 bases). Germline CDR1 LGHDT, CDR2 YNNKEL (reference sequence). The germline V and J ends were trimmed by 3 bases and 2 bases, with 10 bases remaining between them. CDR3 length: 14 residues. This CDR3 reads CASSHIDSNTEAFF. The CDR3 DNA follows: TGTGCCAGCAGCCATATTGACAGCAACACTGAAGCTTTCTTT.

The V call is TRBV5-1, the J call TRBJ2-5; D not certain. The V end was cut by 0 bases, the J end by 4 bases, with 13 bases between. The germline V gene encodes CDR1 SGHRS and CDR2 YFSETQ. The CDR3 has 15 amino acids. The CDR3 region has the DNA TGCGCCAGCAGCTTGGGGGTCGGGTTCTCAGAGACCCAGTACTTC. Amino acid sequence: CASSLGVGFSETQYF.

J is TRBJ2-1 and V is TRBV10-3, with 9 bases fitting TRBD2. The CDR3 consists of 17 residues. Germline values: CDR1 ENHRY, CDR2 SYGVKD. Trimming took 0 bases from V and 7 from J; bases not matched to a gene: 10. The CDR3 spells CAISESMVVAGDNEQFF. For the CDR3, the DNA is TGTGCCATCAGTGAGTCGATGGTGGTAGCGGGGGATAATGAGCAGTTCTTC.

This clonotype was seen a few times. The chain recombines TRBV6-1 with TRBJ1-2; D is unresolved. The V gene's germline CDR1 is MNHNS and CDR2 SASEGT. Trimming removed 6 bases from V and 3 bases from J, with 17 bases in between. The CDR3 has 15 amino acids. The CDR3 sequence: CASRPIQLADYGYTF. In DNA, the CDR3 is TGTGCCAGCAGGCCTATACAGCTAGCGGACTATGGCTACACCTTC.